The rows below give T cell receptor beta chains drawn from one sample of a study of shared clonotypes between healthy human individuals. Sequenced by immunoSEQ multiplex PCR; TCRdb stores in-frame clones only, minus some. The sample yields 700,000 or so clones, less than 80% seen once. What was sequenced was memory CD4+ T cells sorted from blood. The receptors stem from a woman between 25 and 40 years old in good health. The CDR3 runs from the conserved cysteine through the conserved F or W. The D gene is left open where the match is weak. For some rows the clone size is stated as once, few or many, or as a class when expanded; others skip it.

J | V | D | size | CDR3 | DNA
TRBJ1-1 | TRBV2 | - | few | CASSEGGNTEAFF | TGTGCCAGCAGTGAAGGCGGGAACACTGAAGCTTTCTTT
TRBJ2-2 | TRBV5-1 | TRBD2 | once | CASTYEGVAGRELFF | TGCGCCAGCACTTATGAGGGGGTAGCGGGACGGGAGCTGTTTTTT
TRBJ2-7 | TRBV5-6 | TRBD2 | - | CASSSGLAGVSNEQYF | TGTGCCAGCAGCTCCGGACTAGCGGGAGTATCTAACGAGCAGTACTTC
TRBJ2-7 | TRBV11-3 | - | - | CANQSRRTYEQYF | TGTGCCAACCAGAGCAGGCGCACCTACGAGCAGTACTTC
TRBJ1-4 | TRBV28 | TRBD1 | - | CASSLSGTGPEKLFF | TGTGCCAGCAGTTTATCGGGGACAGGGCCTGAAAAACTGTTTTTT
TRBJ2-7 | TRBV5-1 | - | once | CASSSRPYEQYF | TGCGCCAGCAGCTCCCGTCCATACGAGCAGTACTTC
TRBJ2-7 | TRBV14 | - | - | CASSQESLTGARKQYF | TGTGCCAGCAGCCAAGAGTCCCTCACGGGAGCCCGGAAGCAGTACTTC
TRBJ2-7 | TRBV7-9 | TRBD1 | - | CASSLGTGSYEQYF | TGTGCCAGCAGCTTAGGGACAGGGAGCTACGAGCAGTACTTC
TRBJ2-5 | TRBV5-1 | - | - | CASSWQQSQETQYF | TGCGCCAGCAGCTGGCAGCAATCTCAAGAGACCCAGTACTTC
TRBJ1-1 | TRBV19 | TRBD1 | - | CASTRGGKMNTEAFF | TGTGCCAGCACCAGGGGGGGGAAGATGAACACTGAAGCTTTCTTT
TRBJ2-3 | TRBV9 | TRBD2 | - | CASSADRIAGTDTQYF | TGTGCCAGCAGCGCAGACCGAATAGCGGGGACGGATACGCAGTATTTT
TRBJ2-1 | TRBV7-6 | - | - | CASSSGLSVSSDEQFF | TGTGCCAGCAGCTCTGGTTTAAGCGTCAGTAGCGATGAGCAGTTCTTC
TRBJ2-3 | TRBV14 | TRBD2 | - | CASSQVAGAHTDTQYF | TGTGCCAGCAGCCAAGTAGCGGGAGCCCACACAGATACGCAGTATTTT
TRBJ2-7 | TRBV7-2 | - | few | CASSLDRAEMREQYF | TGTGCCAGCAGCTTAGATAGGGCCGAGATGAGGGAGCAGTACTTC
TRBJ2-1 | TRBV4-1 | TRBD2 | - | CASSQIGRESVGLYNEQFF | TGCGCCAGCAGCCAAATCGGGCGGGAGTCAGTGGGGCTTTACAATGAGCAGTTCTTC
TRBJ1-1 | TRBV23-1 | - | - | CASSQYRGDATEAFF | TGCGCCAGCAGTCAATACCGGGGCGACGCCACTGAAGCTTTCTTT
TRBJ2-1 | TRBV18 | - | - | CASSPKLSSNEQFF | TGTGCCAGCTCACCAAAACTGAGTAGCAATGAGCAGTTCTTC
TRBJ1-1 | TRBV6-5 | TRBD1 | few | CASSLGQSNTEAFF | TGTGCCAGCAGTTTGGGACAGTCAAACACTGAAGCTTTCTTT
TRBJ2-2 | TRBV5-1 | - | - | CASKPRPDLRAGELFF | TGCGCCAGCAAGCCTAGACCGGACCTACGGGCCGGGGAGCTGTTTTTT
TRBJ1-2 | TRBV4-1 | - | - | CASSQPRDTSIGYTF | TGCGCCAGCAGCCAACCTCGGGACACCTCGATTGGCTACACCTTC
TRBJ2-7 | TRBV18 | TRBD2 | - | CASSPPGRLAGGPTGHEQYF | TGTGCCAGCTCACCACCCGGACGCCTAGCGGGAGGGCCCACCGGCCACGAGCAGTACTTC
TRBJ2-7 | TRBV7-8 | - | once | CASSFGAPASLPYEQYF | TGTGCCAGCAGCTTCGGGGCCCCGGCTTCCTTACCCTACGAGCAGTACTTC
TRBJ2-2 | TRBV7-9 | - | - | CASSFQGTGELFF | TGTGCCAGCAGCTTTCAGGGGACCGGGGAGCTGTTTTTT
TRBJ1-5 | TRBV15 | - | - | CATSRVSGQPQHF | TGTGCCACCAGCAGAGTGTCCGGTCAGCCCCAGCATTTT
TRBJ2-2 | TRBV7-7 | - | once | CASSCIQLHGRSGRGNTGELFF | TGTGCCAGCAGCTGCATACAACTCCATGGCCGATCGGGCAGGGGGAACACCGGGGAGCTGTTTTTT
TRBJ1-5 | TRBV2 | - | - | CASKDGVRPQHF | TGTGCCAGCAAAGACGGCGTACGGCCCCAGCATTTT
TRBJ1-4 | TRBV6-6 | - | - | CASEERESEKLFF | TGTGCCAGCGAGGAGAGGGAGTCTGAAAAACTGTTTTTT
TRBJ1-3 | TRBV11-2 | - | - | CASSLYGATGNTIYF | TGTGCCAGCAGCTTATACGGGGCCACTGGAAACACCATATATTTT
TRBJ2-5 | TRBV10-3 | - | - | CAIRGDGPKGETQYF | TGTGCCATCAGAGGGGACGGCCCAAAAGGAGAGACCCAGTACTTC
TRBJ2-3 | TRBV5-1 | TRBD1 | few | CASFRTGRTDTQYF | TGCGCCAGCTTCCGGACAGGCCGCACAGATACGCAGTATTTT
TRBJ2-4 | TRBV5-1 | TRBD2 | - | CASSYASGGRLAKNIQYF | TGCGCCAGCAGCTATGCTAGCGGGGGCCGACTAGCCAAAAACATTCAGTACTTC
TRBJ2-3 | TRBV5-4 | - | few | CASSGEGPTDTQYF | TGTGCCAGCAGCGGTGAAGGACCCACAGATACGCAGTATTTT